This T cell receptor (beta chain) was obtained from a study of cytomegalovirus exposure and HLA in healthy donors (dated by TCRdb to between 2016 and 2019). As for the study more broadly: A later analysis indicated that the 120 validation repertoires were generated on the platform also employed for the approximately 700 repertoires of the first cohort. A separate validation cohort of roughly 120 different subjects was used in addition to the roughly 700-subject first cohort. To predict cytomegalovirus infection status, the study brought together high-throughput TCR immunosequencing, statistical association of individual TCRs with disease status, and machine learning. The study aimed to test whether signatures of past pathogen exposure could be identified by cataloging public T cell receptors.

On this clone itself: Its antigen specificity is not known. No base quality information exists; no much larger clone differs at one position.

Overall study results and their limits: In both the original and validation cohorts, the classifier was reported to diagnose cytomegalovirus status with high specificity and sensitivity. A total of 150 or so TCR beta chains were listed by the study as associated with cytomegalovirus. According to the authors, the approach could potentially be generalized to other disease states and immunological phenotypes. The validation cohort had no HLA typing available for a later analysis, so co-occurrence within that cohort was assessed over all 130 or so repertoires. Of the cluster scores, approximately 94% were above 0 in a later analysis, which found that TCRs clustered in the first cohort also tended to co-occur in the 95 to 150 validation repertoires. Most TCR sequences were seen in very few donors, while some public TCRs were found in many individuals. In vitro tests confirmed that a few of the cytomegalovirus-associated TCR beta chains recognize cytomegalovirus antigens.

CDR1 is given as SGHRS and CDR2 as YFSETQ, both from the germline V gene. The cysteine opens and the phenylalanine closes a CDR3 of 14 amino acids. The CDR3 DNA has 42 bases and is translated from base 1. V is cut by 4 bases and J by 0 bases, and the space between the germline ends is 7 bases. Library preparation used the immunoSEQ multiplex PCR assay. The source study handled its data this way. A statistical classification framework was built for diagnosing cytomegalovirus status from the catalog of TCR beta chain sequences. The table was pulled from immuneACCESS by TCRdb, which kept in-frame rearrangements only. Such tables lose some clones; where checked, under half of the loss comes from unresolved V genes, and the rest has no known cause. Clone size and the V and J calls come from that table; the DNA yielded D and trimming. The sample yields 65,000 to 75,000 clones; approximately 94% were counted once. Under 4% of the sample is taken by the ten largest.

Donors formed part of the validation cohort, which comprised 120 subjects and was distinct from the first cohort of under 750 subjects. This receptor was taken from a woman aged 18-29 years in good health and CMV-seropositive. The sequenced material came from PBMCs. Rearrangement joined TRBV5-1 to TRBJ1-4, with no confidently assigned D gene. The DNA reads as follows: TGCGCCAGCAGCCAAGACTCAACTAATGAAAAACTGTTTTTT. This is translated as CASSQDSTNEKLFF.